This record covers a single T cell receptor beta chain. This entry comes from a study of shared clonotypes between healthy human individuals. Libraries were prepared by immunoSEQ multiplex PCR; TCRdb keeps only in-frame clonotypes and omits some of them. The sample shows about 1.5 million clones, roughly 95% of them seen only once. Germline V gene data show CDR1 as SGHRS and CDR2 as YFSETQ. The CDR3 is 13 residues long. With 0 bases removed from V and 16 bases from J, the gap between germline ends came to 16 bases. The receptor's source is a man aged 25 to 40 in good health. V gene TRBV5-1 combines with J gene TRBJ2-2; D is undetermined. Sequenced: naive CD4+ T cells sorted from blood. As for subset: CD45RA+ positively selected. Here the CDR3 DNA reads TGCGCCAGCAGCTTGGGCGACTCGTCCCCGTGGTTTTTT. Translated, it gives CASSLGDSSPWFF. Full variable domain (outside the CDR3, taken from reference TRBV5-1 and TRBJ2-2): KAGVTQTPRYLIKTRGQQVTLSCSPISGHRSVSWYQQTPGQGLQFLFEYFSETQRNKGNFPGRFSGRQFSNSRSEMNVSTLELGDSALYLCASSLGDSSPWFFGEGSRLTVL.